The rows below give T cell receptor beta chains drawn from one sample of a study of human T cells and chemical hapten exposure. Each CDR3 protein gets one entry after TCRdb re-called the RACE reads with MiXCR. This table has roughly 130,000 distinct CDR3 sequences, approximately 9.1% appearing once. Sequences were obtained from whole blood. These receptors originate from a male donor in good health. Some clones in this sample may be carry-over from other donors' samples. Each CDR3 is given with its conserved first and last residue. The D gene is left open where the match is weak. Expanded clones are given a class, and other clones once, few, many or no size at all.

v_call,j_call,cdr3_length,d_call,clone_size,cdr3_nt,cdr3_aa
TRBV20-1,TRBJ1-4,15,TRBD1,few,TGCAGTGCTAGGGAGACAGGGGCAACTAATGAAAAACTGTTTTTT,CSARETGATNEKLFF
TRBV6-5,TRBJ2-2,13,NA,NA,TGTGCCAGCAGTTACGCTCCAGCCGGGGAGCTGTTTTTT,CASSYAPAGELFF
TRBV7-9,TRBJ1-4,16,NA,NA,TGTGCCAGCAGCTTCTGGCCCGGTGGCTATGATGAAAAACTGTTTTTT,CASSFWPGGYDEKLFF
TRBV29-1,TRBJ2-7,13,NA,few,TGCAGCGTTGTTCGGGCTAGCTCGGACGAGCAGTACTTC,CSVVRASSDEQYF
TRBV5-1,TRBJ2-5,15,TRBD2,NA,TGCGCCAGCAGCTTGGCTGGGAGGGGCCAAGAGACCCAGTACTTC,CASSLAGRGQETQYF
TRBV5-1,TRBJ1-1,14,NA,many,TGCGCCAGCAGCATCCAGCCAGGGAGTACTGAAGCTTTCTTT,CASSIQPGSTEAFF
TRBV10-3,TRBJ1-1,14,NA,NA,TGTGCCATCAGTGAGGCAGGGCCGACCACTGAAGCTTTCTTT,CAISEAGPTTEAFF
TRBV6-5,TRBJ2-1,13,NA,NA,TGTGCCAGCAGCATCGGCAGTTACAATAAGCAGTTCTTC,CASSIGSYNKQFF
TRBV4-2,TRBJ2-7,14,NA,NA,TGTGCCAGCAGCCAAGCCGGCAGGGCCTACGAGCAGTACTTC,CASSQAGRAYEQYF
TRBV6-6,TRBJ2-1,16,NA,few,TGTGCCAGCAGTTATTTGCCGGGGCAGGGCTACAATGAGCAGTTCTTC,CASSYLPGQGYNEQFF
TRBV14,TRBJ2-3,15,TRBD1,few,TGTGCCAGCAGCCTCTACAGGGGAAGTTCAGATACGCAGTATTTT,CASSLYRGSSDTQYF
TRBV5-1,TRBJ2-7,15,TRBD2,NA,TGCGCCAGCAGCTATCTAGCGGGAGGCTCCTACGAGCAGTACTTC,CASSYLAGGSYEQYF
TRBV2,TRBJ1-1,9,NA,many,TGTGCCAGCAGGCCTGAAGCTTTCTTT,CASRPEAFF
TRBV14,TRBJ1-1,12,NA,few,TGTGCCAGCAGTCCAGGGGACACTGAAGCTTTCTTT,CASSPGDTEAFF
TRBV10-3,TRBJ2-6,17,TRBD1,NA,TGTGCCATCAGTGAGACAGGGGGGAGCTCTGGGGCCAACGTCCTGACTTTC,CAISETGGSSGANVLTF
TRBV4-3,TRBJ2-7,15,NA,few,TGCGCCAGCAGCCAAGCCTCCGGAGGCGCCTACGAGCAGTACTTC,CASSQASGGAYEQYF
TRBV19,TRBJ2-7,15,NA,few,TGTGCCAGTACCGTGGGATGGGGCACCTCCTACGAGCAGTACTTC,CASTVGWGTSYEQYF
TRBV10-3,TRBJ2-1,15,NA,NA,TGTGCCATCAGAATCAGGGGCGGGCGGGACAATGAGCAGTTCTTC,CAIRIRGGRDNEQFF
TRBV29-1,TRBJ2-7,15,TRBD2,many,TGCAGCGTTGATCTCCTAGCGGGAGGGCCGAGGGAGCAGTACTTC,CSVDLLAGGPREQYF
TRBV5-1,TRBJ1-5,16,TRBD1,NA,TGCGCCAGCAGCTTCCGACAGGGTAGCGGCAATCAGCCCCAGCATTTT,CASSFRQGSGNQPQHF
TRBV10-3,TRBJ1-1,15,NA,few,TGTGCCATCAGGAGTCCGGGCGAGGGGAACACTGAAGCTTTCTTT,CAIRSPGEGNTEAFF
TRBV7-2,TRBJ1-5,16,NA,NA,TGTGCCAGCAGCCCACAGGTGGGGGGGGGCAGACAGCCCCAGCATTTT,CASSPQVGGGRQPQHF
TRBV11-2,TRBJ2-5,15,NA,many,TGTGCCAGCAGCTTAGATCAAATCGGTCCGTTGGCCCAGTACTTC,CASSLDQIGPLAQYF